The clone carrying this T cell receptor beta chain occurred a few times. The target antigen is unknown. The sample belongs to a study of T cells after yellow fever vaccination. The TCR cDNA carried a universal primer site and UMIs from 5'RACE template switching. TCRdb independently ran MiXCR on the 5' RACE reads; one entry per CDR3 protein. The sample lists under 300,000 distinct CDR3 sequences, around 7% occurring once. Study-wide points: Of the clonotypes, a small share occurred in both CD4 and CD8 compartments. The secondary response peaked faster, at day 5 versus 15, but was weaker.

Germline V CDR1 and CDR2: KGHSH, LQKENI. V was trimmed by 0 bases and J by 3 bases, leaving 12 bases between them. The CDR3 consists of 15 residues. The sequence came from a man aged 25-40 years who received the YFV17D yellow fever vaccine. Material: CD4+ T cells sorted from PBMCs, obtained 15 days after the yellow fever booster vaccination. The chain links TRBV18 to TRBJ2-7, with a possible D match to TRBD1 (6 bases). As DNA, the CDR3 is TGTGCCAGCTCACCACCGGGTTTAGGGGGCTACGAGCAGTACTTC. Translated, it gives CASSPPGLGGYEQYF. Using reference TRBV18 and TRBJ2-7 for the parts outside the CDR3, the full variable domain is NAGVMQNPRHLVRRRGQEARLRCSPMKGHSHVYWYRQLPEEGLKFMVYLQKENIIDESGMPKERFSAEFPKEGPSILRIQQVVRGDSAAYFCASSPPGLGGYEQYFGPGTRLTVT.